Following are 16 T cell receptor beta chains from one sample sequenced in a study of Ad26.COV2.S vaccination and SARS-CoV-2 variants. Treatment: some 20 received Ad26.COV2.S at low or high dose, single or two shots; 5 received placebo; per-sample allocation not given. It was on day 63 after the first vaccine or placebo injection that samples were taken. The protocol was immunoSEQ multiplex PCR, while the TCRdb copy is restricted to in-frame clones and leaves out a portion. The repertoire holds about 400,000 clones, with 83% as singletons. The sequenced sample was peripheral blood, obtained in a trial of Ad26.COV2.S vaccine versus placebo. The receptors come from a person aged 18-65 years who received the Ad26.COV2.S COVID-19 vaccine or a placebo.

The gene calls are TRBV19 and TRBJ1-2; D possibly corresponds to TRBD1 (5 bases). Trimming removed 0 bases at V and 6 bases at J, with 14 bases between. The V gene's germline CDR1 is LNHDA and CDR2 SQIVND (reference sequence). CDR3 length: 15 residues. CDR3 in amino acids: CASSIDMGRVDGYTF. The DNA for the CDR3 is TGTGCCAGTAGTATAGATATGGGCAGGGTCGATGGCTACACCTTC.

This chain links TRBV29-1 with TRBJ2-2, with TRBD2 as a possible D gene (6 bases). The CDR3 totals 13 residues. V was pared by 0 bases and J by 5 bases, with 7 bases between. Germline CDR1 SQVTM, CDR2 ANQGSEA. The CDR3 is CSVEERGTGELFF. The CDR3 DNA reads TGCAGCGTTGAAGAGCGGGGAACCGGGGAGCTGTTTTTT.

The genes are TRBV6-5 and TRBJ1-1, with 8 positions matching TRBD1. Germline V lookup: CDR1 MNHEY, CDR2 SVGAGI. The ends lost 6 bases at V and 4 bases at J; junction bases unmatched: 10. The CDR3 loop spans 15 amino acids. The CDR3: CASSRSGGWGTEAFF. In nucleotides, the CDR3 is TGTGCCAGCAGCAGATCAGGGGGCTGGGGCACTGAAGCTTTCTTT.

The rearrangement uses TRBV7-6 and TRBJ1-3; D gene ambiguous. Trimming took 0 bases from V and 4 from J, leaving 10 bases between them. Looked up from germline, CDR1 is SGHVS and CDR2 is FNYEAQ. The CDR3 is 15 residues long. The CDR3 nucleotides read TGTGCCAGCAGCTTAGCCCTAACTAGGGGAAACACCATATATTTT. Amino acid sequence: CASSLALTRGNTIYF.

This sequence joins TRBV27 and TRBJ2-1, with 15 bases fitting TRBD2. V lost 7 bases, J lost 10 bases, and 8 bases stayed unmatched. Germline assignment: CDR1 MNHEY and CDR2 SMNVEV (reference sequence). This CDR3 region has 15 residues. This CDR3 is CASTAGTSGRIEQFF. The CDR3 DNA reads TGTGCCAGCACCGCCGGGACTAGCGGGAGGATCGAGCAGTTCTTC.

The V call is TRBV18, the J call TRBJ1-5; possibly TRBD1 for D (6 bases). CDR3 length: 16 residues. Per the germline V gene, CDR1 is KGHSH and CDR2 is LQKENI. V was pared by 6 bases and J by 4 bases, with 19 bases between. In DNA form, the CDR3 reads TGTGCCAGCTCTCGGCGATGGAGGGGGGGAAATCAGCCCCAGCATTTT. It is translated as CASSRRWRGGNQPQHF.

The chain recombines TRBV5-6 with TRBJ2-5, with TRBD2 identical over 12 bases. Germline CDR1 reads SGHDT; CDR2 reads YYEEEE. Trimming at V came to 0 bases and at J to 5 bases, leaving 11 bases not matched to a gene. The CDR3 runs to 18 residues. CDR3 sequence reads: CASSLVRLAGGRWETQYF. In nucleotides, the CDR3 is TGTGCCAGCAGCTTGGTTCGCCTAGCGGGAGGGAGATGGGAGACCCAGTACTTC.

The chain employs TRBV29-1 and TRBJ1-2, with TRBD1 as a possible D gene (6 bases). The CDR3 extends over 11 amino acids. The V and J ends lost 7 bases and 2 bases respectively, with 8 bases between them. The germline CDR1 and CDR2 sequences are SQVTM and ANQGSEA. CDR3 residues: CSAGQNYGYTF. The CDR3 nucleotides read TGCAGCGCCGGACAGAACTATGGCTACACCTTC.

The table lists this clone with a count of one. The chain carries TRBV12-3 or TRBV12-4 and TRBJ2-7, with no clear D. V lost 3 bases and J lost 6, with 6 bases in between. The CDR3 covers 11 residues. In nucleotides, the CDR3 is TGTGCCAGCAGTTTGGGGTTCGAGCAGTACTTC. It yields the protein CASSLGFEQYF.

The chain recombines TRBV15 with TRBJ2-3; TRBD2 aligns across 13 bases. Unmatched junction bases numbered 8, after V lost 5 bases and J lost 0 bases. Per the germline V gene, CDR1 is LNHNV and CDR2 is YYDKDF (reference sequence). The CDR3 consists of 18 residues. CDR3 nucleotide sequence: TGTGCCACCAGCCGAAGACTAGCGGGGGGCCGTAGCACAGATACGCAGTATTTT. Translating gives CATSRRLAGGRSTDTQYF.

The chain uses TRBV5-1 and TRBJ1-2; 9 nucleotides agree with TRBD1. The CDR3 is 14 amino acids. The germline V gene has CDR1 SGHRS and CDR2 YFSETQ. J gave up 3 bases and V 0 bases, and 0 bases lay outside the gene matches. Here the CDR3 DNA reads TGCGCCAGCAGCTTGGGACAGGGGGACTATGGCTACACCTTC. Amino acid sequence: CASSLGQGDYGYTF.

The CDR3 here is CASSPLPSARRTNEKLFF. The CDR3 DNA is TGTGCCAGCAGTCCCCTCCCGTCCGCTCGGAGAACTAATGAAAAACTGTTTTTT. The V call is TRBV6-6, the J call TRBJ1-4, with unresolved D. The length of the CDR3 is 18 residues. Germline V CDR1 and CDR2: MNHNY, SVGAGI (reference sequence). Trimming left V 5 bases short and J 1 base short, with 20 bases between.

The J gene is TRBJ2-1, the V gene TRBV13, with TRBD2 identical over 8 bases. This CDR3 has 14 residues. In germline, CDR1 is PRHDT, CDR2 FYEKMQ (reference sequence). With V trimmed by 7 bases and J by 4 bases, 6 bases remained unmatched. The CDR3 DNA sequence: TGTGCCAGCACCAGCGGGGGATTTTACAATGAGCAGTTCTTC. It codes for CASTSGGFYNEQFF.

This chain connects TRBV4-2 to TRBJ1-5; no definite D call. In germline, CDR1 is LGHNA, CDR2 YNFKEQ. The CDR3 is 14 residues long. Deletions cut 3 bases from V and 7 bases from J, with 13 bases between. The CDR3 here is CASSQYLFEQPQHF. CDR3 sequence (DNA): TGTGCCAGCAGCCAGTATTTGTTTGAGCAGCCCCAGCATTTT.

The genes are TRBV7-9 and TRBJ2-2, with a weak D call TRBD2 (5 bases). V was cut by 3 bases and J by 9 bases, with 14 bases left in between. CDR1 and CDR2 from the germline V gene are SEHNR and FQNEAQ (reference sequence). The CDR3 extends over 14 amino acids. The CDR3 nucleotides read TGTGCCAGCAGCTTGGAGGTTGGTCAACGGGAGCTGTTTTTT. Protein product: CASSLEVGQRELFF.

The rearrangement links TRBV10-3 to TRBJ1-1, with TRBD1 identical over 11 bases. CDR1 and CDR2 from the germline V gene are ENHRY and SYGVKD. The length of the CDR3 is 15 residues. The J segment lost 6 bases and the V segment lost 3 bases, leaving 6 bases of the junction unmatched. The CDR3 sequence: CAISDTGTGGSEAFF. The CDR3 region has the DNA TGTGCCATCAGTGACACCGGGACAGGGGGTTCTGAAGCTTTCTTT.